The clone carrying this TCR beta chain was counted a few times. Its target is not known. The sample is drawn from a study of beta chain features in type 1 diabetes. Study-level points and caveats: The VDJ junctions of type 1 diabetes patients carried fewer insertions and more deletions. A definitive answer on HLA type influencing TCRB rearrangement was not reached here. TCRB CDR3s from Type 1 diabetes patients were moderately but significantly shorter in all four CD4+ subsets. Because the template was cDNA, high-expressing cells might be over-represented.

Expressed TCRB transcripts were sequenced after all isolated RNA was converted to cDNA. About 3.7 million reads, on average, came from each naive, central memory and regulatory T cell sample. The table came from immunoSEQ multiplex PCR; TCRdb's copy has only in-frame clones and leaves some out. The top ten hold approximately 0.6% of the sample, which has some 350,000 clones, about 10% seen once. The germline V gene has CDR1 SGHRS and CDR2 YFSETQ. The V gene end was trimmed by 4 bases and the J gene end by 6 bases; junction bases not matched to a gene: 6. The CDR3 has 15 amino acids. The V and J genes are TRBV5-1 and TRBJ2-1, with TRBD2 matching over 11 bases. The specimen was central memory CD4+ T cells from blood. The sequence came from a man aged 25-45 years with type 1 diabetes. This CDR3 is CASSPGTSGPNEQFF. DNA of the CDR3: TGCGCCAGCAGCCCTGGGACTAGCGGTCCCAATGAGCAGTTCTTC.